The clone carrying this TCR beta chain appeared a few times. Its antigen is still unknown. The sample comes from a study of T-cell reconstitution after alpha-beta-depleted transplantation in children. This sample's TCRbeta library carried unique molecular identifier barcodes. TCRdb itself ran the PCR reads through MiXCR, one entry per CDR3 protein. The sample contains around 580,000 distinct CDR3 sequences, roughly 30% of which appear only once. The V end lost 3 bases, the J end lost 5 bases, and 13 bases lay between the germline ends. The CDR3 contains 14 residues. The germline V gene has CDR1 MGHDK and CDR2 SYGVNS. Study results and limitations: Alpha-beta T cells present about two months after transplant were reported to originate from several hundred expanded graft clones. At day 60, the high TCRbeta diversity found in some patients originated from recipient T cells and thymic progenitors that had survived. Once a year had passed after transplant, T-cell counts and diversity came mostly from newly produced T cells.

The input for sequencing was PBMCs, taken before TCRalphabeta/CD19-depleted stem cell transplant. The sequence derives from a boy less than two years old with Wiskott-Aldrich syndrome, due to receive a stem cell transplant. V gene TRBV25-1 combines with J gene TRBJ2-5; tentatively, D is TRBD1 (5 bases). Here the CDR3 reads CASSEGRGGETQYF. In nucleotides, the CDR3 is TGTGCCAGCAGTGAGGGAAGGGGCGGTGAGACCCAGTACTTC. Based on the CDR3 plus reference TRBV25-1 and TRBJ2-5, the full variable domain is EADIYQTPRYLVIGTGKKITLECSQTMGHDKMYWYQQDPGMELHLIHYSYGVNSTEKGDLSSESTVSRIRTEHFPLTLESARPSHTSQYLCASSEGRGGETQYFGPGTRLLVL.